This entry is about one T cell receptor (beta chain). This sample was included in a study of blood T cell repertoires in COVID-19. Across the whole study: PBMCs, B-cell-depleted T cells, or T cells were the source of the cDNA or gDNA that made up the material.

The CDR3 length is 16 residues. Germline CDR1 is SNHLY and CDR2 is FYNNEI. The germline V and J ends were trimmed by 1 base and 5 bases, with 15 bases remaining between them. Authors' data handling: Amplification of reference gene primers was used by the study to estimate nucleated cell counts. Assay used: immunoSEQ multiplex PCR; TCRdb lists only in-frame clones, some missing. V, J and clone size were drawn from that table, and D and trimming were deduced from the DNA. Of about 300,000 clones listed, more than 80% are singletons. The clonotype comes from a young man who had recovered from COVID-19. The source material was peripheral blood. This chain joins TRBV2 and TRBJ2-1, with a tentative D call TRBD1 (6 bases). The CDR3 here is CASSEEGGWVNNEQFF. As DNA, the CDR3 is TGTGCCAGCAGTGAAGAAGGGGGTTGGGTTAACAATGAGCAGTTCTTC. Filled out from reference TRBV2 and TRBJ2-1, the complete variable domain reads EPEVTQTPSHQVTQMGQEVILRCVPISNHLYFYWYRQILGQKVEFLVSFYNNEISEKSEIFDDQFSVERPDGSNFTLKIRSTKLEDSAMYFCASSEEGGWVNNEQFFGPGTRLTVL.